This entry features one T cell receptor beta chain sequence. The data belong to a study of blood T cell repertoires in COVID-19. Study information: T cells, B-cell-depleted T cells, or PBMCs provided the cDNA or gDNA that served as material.

CDR1 MNHEY and CDR2 SMNVEV come from the germline V gene (reference sequence). V shed 6 bases and J 5 bases; nucleotides not matched to a gene: 8. The CDR3 runs 15 residues. TCRdb's table, derived via immunoSEQ multiplex PCR, lists solely in-frame clones and lacks some. The table records 150,000 to 200,000 clones, more than 75% of them present only once. Participants in the exposed group had met a COVID-19 case in the 2 weeks before joining the study. The rearrangement uses TRBV27 and TRBJ1-3, with TRBD1 matching 9 bases. Sequenced: PBMCs or T cells enriched from blood (not recorded which). The sequence came from a man in his 60s who had been exposed to COVID-19. The CDR3 is CASSRTGDLRNTIYF. As DNA, the CDR3 is TGTGCCAGCAGCCGGACAGGGGACTTACGAAACACCATATATTTT.